The 10 T cell receptor beta chains given below trace back to one sample, sequenced in a study of blood T cell repertoires in COVID-19. The repertoire was sequenced with immunoSEQ multiplex PCR; TCRdb's copy has only in-frame clones and lacks some. The sample holds 81,000 or so clones, around 88% seen once. Material: peripheral blood. These receptors were obtained from a man over 45 with active COVID-19.

The chain couples TRBV7-2 to TRBJ1-1, with D unresolved. V gave up 1 base and J gave up 4 bases, with 13 bases separating them. The CDR3 totals 15 residues. Germline V lookup: CDR1 SGHTA, CDR2 FQGNSA. CDR3 in DNA: TGTGCCAGCAGCTTAGGTTCTTTCTCCGGCACTGAAGCTTTCTTT. Residues: CASSLGSFSGTEAFF.

The J gene is TRBJ1-2, the V gene TRBV2; D is perhaps TRBD1 (6 bases). Deletions cut 7 bases from V and 0 bases from J, with 12 bases between. There are 14 residues in the CDR3. Germline loops: CDR1 SNHLY, CDR2 FYNNEI. The CDR3 DNA sequence: TGTGCCAGCAAGGGGGTGGCAGCTAACTATGGCTACACCTTC. It yields the protein CASKGVAANYGYTF.

The chain is built from TRBV19 and TRBJ2-7, with TRBD1 as a possible D gene (6 bases). With 6 bases removed from V and 6 bases from J, the gap between germline ends came to 21 bases. There are 15 residues in the CDR3. The germline CDR1 and CDR2 sequences are LNHDA and SQIVND (reference sequence). The DNA of the CDR3 is TGTGCCAGTAGCAAACGAGGACAGCAATATGCCGAGCAGTACTTC. Its translation: CASSKRGQQYAEQYF.

V usage is TRBV18 and J usage is TRBJ1-3; D gene ambiguous. Germline-derived CDR1 and CDR2 are KGHSH and LQKENI. This CDR3 has 15 amino acids. Trimming took off 0 bases at V and 10 bases at J, with 16 bases between the two ends. CDR3 in DNA: TGTGCCAGCTCACCACCGATATCTCAGAGACAAACCATATATTTT. Encoded protein: CASSPPISQRQTIYF.

The rearrangement joins TRBV28 to TRBJ1-4, with 7 bases aligning to TRBD1. With V trimmed by 5 bases and J by 6 bases, 9 bases remained unmatched. From germline, CDR1 is MDHEN and CDR2 SYDVKM. The CDR3 length is 15 residues. This CDR3 is CASSRDRDWDEKLFF. DNA of the CDR3: TGTGCCAGCAGTCGAGACAGGGATTGGGATGAAAAACTGTTTTTT.

V usage is TRBV30 and J usage is TRBJ2-7, with D possibly TRBD1 on 6 matching bases. Germline lookup yields CDR1 GTSNPN and CDR2 SVGIG (reference sequence). V was trimmed by 3 bases and J by 7 bases, leaving 16 bases between them. The CDR3 spans 13 residues. Here the CDR3 DNA reads TGTGCCTGGAGGGAGTACAGGGCCGGAGAGCAGTACTTC. Translating gives CAWREYRAGEQYF.

The chain couples TRBV7-2 to TRBJ2-5; a weak D match, TRBD2 (6 bases). This CDR3 contains 13 residues. The germline V and J ends were trimmed by 8 bases and 5 bases, with 15 bases remaining between them. Germline values: CDR1 SGHTA, CDR2 FQGNSA. In DNA form, the CDR3 reads TGTGCCAGCTCCGTAACTAGCTTGGAGACCCAGTACTTC. The encoded protein is CASSVTSLETQYF. Filled out from reference TRBV7-2 and TRBJ2-5, the complete variable domain reads GAGVSQSPSNKVTEKGKDVELRCDPISGHTALYWYRQSLGQGLEFLIYFQGNSAPDKSGLPSDRFSAERTGGSVSTLTIQRTQQEDSAVYLCASSVTSLETQYFGPGTRLLVL.

This sequence joins TRBV10-3 and TRBJ1-6; TRBD1 matches 7 bases. J gave up 10 bases and V 6 bases, and 15 bases lay outside the gene matches. This CDR3 is 16 amino acids long. In germline, CDR1 is ENHRY, CDR2 SYGVKD. CDR3 amino acids: CAISNRTGSYGSPLHF. CDR3 coding DNA: TGTGCCATCAGCAACCGGACAGGTTCTTACGGGTCACCCCTCCACTTT.

This clone was seen a few times. The chain has TRBV28 and TRBJ2-7, with D perhaps matching TRBD1 (5 bases). V was shortened by 6 bases and J by 13 bases, with 19 bases between the two germline ends. There are 12 residues in the CDR3. CDR1 MDHEN and CDR2 SYDVKM come from the germline V gene. The CDR3 here is CASSPPQGAPYF. Written as DNA, the CDR3 is TGTGCCAGCAGCCCCCCCCAAGGGGCCCCCTACTTC. Filled out from reference TRBV28 and TRBJ2-7, the complete variable domain reads DVKVTQSSRYLVKRTGEKVFLECVQDMDHENMFWYRQDPGLGLRLIYFSYDVKMKEKGDIPEGYSVSREKKERFSLILESASTNQTSMYLCASSPPQGAPYFGPGTRLTVT.

The chain is built from TRBV3-1 (or the pseudogene TRBV3-2) and TRBJ1-2, with D perhaps matching TRBD1 (5 bases). Trimming stripped 5 bases from V and 0 bases from J, with 7 bases between. The CDR3 sequence is 13 residues long. Germline V gene sequence: CDR1 LGHDT, CDR2 YNNKEL (reference sequence). Here the CDR3 reads CASSLQANYGYTF. CDR3 sequence (DNA): TGTGCCAGCAGCTTACAGGCTAACTATGGCTACACCTTC.